The 16 T cell receptor beta chains presented below share a single source sample, sequenced in a study of shared clonotypes between healthy human individuals. TCRdb's table, derived via immunoSEQ multiplex PCR, lists solely in-frame clones and lacks some. Of about 2 million clones listed, about 95% were seen once; the top ten hold approximately 1.2%. Cells designated naive CD8 were CD45RO-negative and were positively selected for CCR7, with terminally differentiated effector memory CD45RA+ cells excluded. Material: naive CD8+ T cells sorted from blood. These receptors originate from a man aged 18 to 29 in good health.

The sample holds one count of this clone. This chain links TRBV5-6 with TRBJ2-7, with 9 bases identical to TRBD1. CDR1 and CDR2 (germline): SGHDT, YYEEEE. The CDR3 runs 15 residues. The V gene end was trimmed by 4 bases and the J gene end by 2 bases; junction bases not matched to a gene: 7. DNA for the CDR3: TGTGCCAGCAGCCCCGGACAGGGGCCTACCTACGAGCAGTACTTC. Translation gives CASSPGQGPTYEQYF.

This chain connects TRBV10-3 to TRBJ1-3; 7 bases map to TRBD1. The trim removed 0 bases at V and 8 bases at J, leaving 7 bases unmatched. Germline assignment: CDR1 ENHRY and CDR2 SYGVKD. This CDR3 is built from 15 residues. In DNA form, the CDR3 reads TGTGCCATCAGTGAGTCGGAGACAGGGTCAGACACCATATATTTT. As protein: CAISESETGSDTIYF.

The chain is built from TRBV27 and TRBJ2-7; 8 positions agree with TRBD1. V shed 0 bases and J 3 bases; nucleotides not matched to a gene: 4. The CDR3 sequence is 15 residues long. In germline, CDR1 is MNHEY, CDR2 SMNVEV (reference sequence). CDR3 sequence (DNA): TGTGCCAGCAGTTTATCGGGGACAGGAAACTACGAGCAGTACTTC. Its translation is CASSLSGTGNYEQYF.

This chain connects TRBV29-1 to TRBJ1-2; D not certain. CDR1 SQVTM and CDR2 ANQGSEA come from the germline V gene. The CDR3 length is 11 residues. The V gene lost 4 bases and the J gene lost 4 bases, with 7 bases spanning the gap. CDR3: CSVGQTYGYTF. The CDR3 bases are TGCAGCGTTGGTCAGACCTATGGCTACACCTTC.

V gene TRBV7-2 combines with J gene TRBJ2-3, with D possibly called TRBD1 or TRBD2 (5 bases each). The germline V gene has CDR1 SGHTA and CDR2 FQGNSA. CDR3 length: 15 amino acids. V lost 1 base, J lost 4 bases, and 12 bases lay in between. CDR3 nucleotides: TGTGCCAGCAGCTTAGTTCGGGGCCCCGCAGATACGCAGTATTTT. The encoded protein is CASSLVRGPADTQYF.

The chain joins TRBV5-6 to TRBJ2-1, with D possibly being TRBD2 (6 bases). The CDR3 covers 12 residues. Germline CDR1 is SGHDT and CDR2 is YYEEEE. Trimming shortened V by 4 bases and J by 8 bases, and 10 bases separated the two germline ends. CDR3 sequence: CASSEGGDEQFF. The CDR3 nucleotides are TGTGCCAGCAGCGAAGGAGGGGATGAGCAGTTCTTC.

V is TRBV27 and J is TRBJ2-5; 8 bases are a match to TRBD2. Germline V gene sequence: CDR1 MNHEY, CDR2 SMNVEV (reference sequence). The ends lost 5 bases at V and 6 bases at J; junction bases unmatched: 11. This CDR3 has 15 amino acids. CDR3 protein: CASSPQDAGGKTQYF. The CDR3 region has the DNA TGTGCCAGCAGTCCCCAAGATGCGGGGGGAAAGACCCAGTACTTC.

The chain links TRBV9 to TRBJ1-1, with D tentatively TRBD1 (6 bases). The CDR3 has 16 amino acids. The germline gives CDR1 SGDLS, CDR2 YYNGEE. V shed 3 bases and J shed 0 bases, with 15 bases lying between them. The chain's CDR3 is CASSDNREHMNTEAFF. CDR3 DNA sequence: TGTGCCAGCAGCGACAACAGGGAGCACATGAACACTGAAGCTTTCTTT.

Notes on this clone: An end of the junction does not agree with germline; a read error may underlie this. This chain joins TRBV7-9 and TRBJ2-7, with no clear D. Germline V CDR1 and CDR2: SEHNR, FQNEAQ (reference sequence). The CDR3 extends over 10 amino acids. CDR3 in DNA: TGTGCCAGCAGCTCCTCCGAGCAGTACTTC. The encoded protein is CASSSSEQYF. The whole variable domain, filled in from reference TRBV7-9 and TRBJ2-7, reads DTGVSQNPRHKITKRGQNVTFRCDPISEHNRLYWYRQTLGQGPEFLTYFQNEAQLEKSRLLSDRFSAERPKGSFSTLEIQRTEQGDSAMYLCASSSSEQYFGPGTRLTVT.

The chain recombines TRBV14 with TRBJ1-1; a weak D match, TRBD1 (5 bases). Germline V CDR1 and CDR2: SGHDN, FVKESK. The germline V and J ends were trimmed by 7 bases and 4 bases, with 13 bases remaining between them. The CDR3 is 13 amino acids. The DNA for the CDR3 is TGTGCCAGCATCCGGACGGGGGGCACTGAAGCTTTCTTT. It encodes CASIRTGGTEAFF.

The chain links TRBV2 to TRBJ2-4, with TRBD2 matching 10 bases. Trimming cost V 6 bases and J 5 bases; bases outside gene matches: 4. The CDR3 is 14 residues long. Germline lookup yields CDR1 SNHLY and CDR2 FYNNEI. In nucleotides, the CDR3 is TGTGCCAGCAGCCCTGGGACTAGCGAAAACATTCAGTACTTC. Its translation is CASSPGTSENIQYF.

The chain couples TRBV19 to TRBJ1-1; D might be TRBD1 (5 bases). The CDR3 length is 13 residues. V lost 3 bases and J lost 5, with 10 bases in between. Germline V gene sequence: CDR1 LNHDA, CDR2 SQIVND (reference sequence). The CDR3 loop is CASSMGLATEAFF. The CDR3 nucleotides read TGTGCCAGTAGTATGGGACTGGCAACTGAAGCTTTCTTT.

J is TRBJ2-2 and V is TRBV9; 7 bases align to TRBD1. This CDR3 comprises 16 residues. V shed 3 bases and J 2 bases; nucleotides not matched to a gene: 7. The germline V gene has CDR1 SGDLS and CDR2 YYNGEE. The CDR3 bases are TGTGCCAGCAGCGCCCGGACAGGAACTAACACCGGGGAGCTGTTTTTT. It encodes CASSARTGTNTGELFF.

This chain uses TRBV28 with TRBJ1-6; D call uncertain. Germline assignment: CDR1 MDHEN and CDR2 SYDVKM. Trimming cost V 6 bases and J 5 bases, with 11 bases left between them. This CDR3 region has 14 residues. The CDR3 sequence is CASSFVGDNSPLHF. The CDR3 DNA reads TGTGCCAGCAGCTTCGTCGGGGATAATTCACCCCTCCACTTT. Full variable domain (missing parts from reference TRBV28 and TRBJ1-6): DVKVTQSSRYLVKRTGEKVFLECVQDMDHENMFWYRQDPGLGLRLIYFSYDVKMKEKGDIPEGYSVSREKKERFSLILESASTNQTSMYLCASSFVGDNSPLHFGNGTRLTVT.

This clone has a handful of counts. V usage is TRBV11-2 and J usage is TRBJ2-1; 15 bases map to TRBD2. V lost 1 base and J lost 6; bases outside the gene matches: 4. The V gene's germline CDR1 is SGHAT and CDR2 FQNNGV. The CDR3 loop spans 17 amino acids. The CDR3 DNA reads as TGTGCCAGCAGCTTAGGGACTAGCGGGAGGGCCTCCAATGAGCAGTTCTTC. It is translated as CASSLGTSGRASNEQFF.

This chain uses TRBV27 with TRBJ2-7, with D perhaps TRBD1 (6 bases). V gave up 5 bases and J gave up 7 bases, with 21 bases separating them. The germline V gene has CDR1 MNHEY and CDR2 SMNVEV (reference sequence). The CDR3 is 15 amino acids. Here the CDR3 DNA reads TGTGCCAGCAGTGTGACAGGATGGGACGGGGAAGAGCAGTACTTC. Amino acid sequence: CASSVTGWDGEEQYF.